The entry below gives a single T cell receptor beta chain sequence along with its context. The antigen is unknown. Trimming cost V 6 bases and J 1 base, with 10 bases left between them. Germline lookup yields CDR1 MNHEY and CDR2 SMNVEV (reference sequence). There are 14 residues in the CDR3. This sample is drawn from a study of T cell responses to AZD1222 COVID-19 vaccine. General study points: Donors were largely white British and mainly female; clonal diversity was possibly underestimated. When two AZD1222 doses had been given, Spike-specific TCR breadth and depth rose. Repertoires were collected only later (after the peak T cell response had occurred). Baseline testing showed seropositivity in only five or six AZD1222 recipients.

The assay was immunoSEQ multiplex PCR, and TCRdb's table has in-frame clones only and misses some. The table shows roughly 120,000 clones, with more than 85% occurring only once. Here the sequenced sample was peripheral blood, taken 28 days after the second AZD1222 dose. The chain employs TRBV27 and TRBJ2-1, with D unresolved. This receptor was taken from an adult who received the AZD1222 COVID-19 vaccine. Here the CDR3 DNA reads TGTGCCAGCAGCCCTGTCTTGTCCTACAATGAGCAGTTCTTC. The encoded protein is CASSPVLSYNEQFF.